A single sample gave rise to the 3 T cell receptor beta chains below, sequenced in a study of T cell responses to AZD1222 COVID-19 vaccine. Clones were read by immunoSEQ multiplex PCR, and TCRdb kept only the in-frame ones, dropping some. The data contain roughly 120,000 clones, 88% of them singletons. The material sequenced was peripheral blood, taken on day 0 of AZD1222 vaccination. All receptors come from an adult in good health.

V and J are TRBV6-4 and TRBJ1-6; TRBD1 might be the D (5 bases). This CDR3 is built from 15 residues. Trimming pared 6 bases from V and 3 bases from J, leaving 12 bases between. CDR1 is MRHNA, CDR2 SNTAGT, per germline. The chain's CDR3 is CASRGDRNYNSPLHF. CDR3 DNA sequence: TGTGCCAGCAGGGGTGACAGAAACTATAATTCACCCCTCCACTTT.

The V call is TRBV7-3, the J call TRBJ2-5; a weak D match, TRBD2 (5 bases). CDR3 length: 13 amino acids. The V end lost 1 base, the J end lost 5 bases, and 8 bases lay between the germline ends. In germline, CDR1 is SGHTA, CDR2 FQGTGA. The CDR3 DNA follows: TGTGCCAGCAGCTTAAGGGAGCGCGAGACCCAGTACTTC. Protein sequence: CASSLRERETQYF.

This chain uses TRBV9 with TRBJ2-5; 15 bases agree with TRBD2. The CDR3 length is 17 residues. Germline V gives CDR1 SGDLS, CDR2 YYNGEE. Germline trimming cut 4 bases from V and 0 bases from J; bases unmatched to any gene: 4. CDR3 sequence (DNA): TGTGCCAGCAGCTCAGGGACTAGCGGGGGGCACCAAGAGACCCAGTACTTC. It codes for CASSSGTSGGHQETQYF. Using reference TRBV9 and TRBJ2-5 for the parts outside the CDR3, the full variable domain is DSGVTQTPKHLITATGQRVTLRCSPRSGDLSVYWYQQSLDQGLQFLIQYYNGEERAKGNILERFSAQQFPDLHSELNLSSLELGDSALYFCASSSGTSGGHQETQYFGPGTRLLVL.